This T cell receptor (beta chain) derives from a study of blood T cell repertoires in COVID-19. Study-level background: Italy, Spain and the United States were the sources of the convalescent and acute COVID-19 samples. PBMCs, B-cell-depleted T cells, or T cells provided the cDNA or gDNA that made up the material.

Concerning this clone itself: Relative to the germline gene, one junction end is altered; a read error may explain this.

Under the authors' procedure: Amplifying reference gene primers gave estimates of nucleated cell counts. Assay: immunoSEQ multiplex PCR; the TCRdb copy retains only in-frame clones and omits some. The D gene and trimming were derived from the DNA, and the V and J assignments and clone size from that table. Among nearly 200,000 clones listed, 84% were seen once. The length of the CDR3 is 13 residues. Germline values: CDR1 SGHDN, CDR2 FVKESK. The chain carries TRBV14 and TRBJ1-1; D remains unclear. Sequenced material: peripheral blood. The sequence was collected from a human donor in a cohort sampled during active COVID-19. CDR3 bases: TGTGCCAGCAGCGAAGACGTAATCGCTGAAGCTTTCTTT. Translation: CASSEDVIAEAFF.